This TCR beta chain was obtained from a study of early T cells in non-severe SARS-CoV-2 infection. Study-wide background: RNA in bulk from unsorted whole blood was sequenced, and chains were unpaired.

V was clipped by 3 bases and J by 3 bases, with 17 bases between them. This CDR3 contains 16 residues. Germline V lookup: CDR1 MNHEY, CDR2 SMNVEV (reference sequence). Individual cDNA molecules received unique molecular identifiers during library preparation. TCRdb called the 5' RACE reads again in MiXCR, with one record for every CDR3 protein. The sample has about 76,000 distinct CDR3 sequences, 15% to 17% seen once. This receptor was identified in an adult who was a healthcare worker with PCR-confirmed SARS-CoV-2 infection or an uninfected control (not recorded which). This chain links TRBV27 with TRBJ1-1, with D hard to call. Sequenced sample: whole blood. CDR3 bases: TGTGCCAGCAGTTTCCTCCTTGCCGGCGGACACACTGAAGCTTTCTTT. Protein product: CASSFLLAGGHTEAFF.